This T cell receptor beta chain was documented in a study of beta chain features in type 1 diabetes (dated by TCRdb to 2016 to 2018). As for the study more broadly: Mean age, gender distribution, total cell number and subset yield did not differ between patients and healthy donors. Across all samples, fewer than 110,000,000 sorted cells were examined, and cell number per subset correlated strongly with RNA yield. The study compared TCRB repertoires of sorted circulating CD4+ T cell subsets between recently diagnosed type 1 diabetes patients and matched healthy donors. Naive and central memory subsets were obtained from all 30 or so donors, but regulatory and stem cell-like memory subsets were isolated from only 8 patients and roughly 8 healthy donors.

From the cysteine through the phenylalanine, the CDR3 covers 14 amino acids. Just the 42-base CDR3 DNA is kept, in frame starting at base 1. The junction shows trimming of 8 bases on V and 6 bases on J, and the gene matches do not reach 8 bases of it. CDR1 and CDR2, looked up from the germline V gene, are MNHNS and SASEGT. All of the isolated RNA was reverse transcribed with the High Capacity cDNA Reverse Transcription Kit, so expressed TCRB transcripts were sequenced. Deep immunoSEQ sequencing was applied to naive, central memory and regulatory T cell samples, giving an average of about 3.7 million total reads per sample. Sorted cells were lysed in RLT buffer, and RNA was extracted using DNase-treated RNeasy Micro or Mini kits according to cell number. To prevent cross-contamination, every cell subset was processed on its own, while patient and healthy donor samples were processed together. Using the immunoSEQ multiplex PCR, TCRB sequences were amplified from cDNA into 87-bp fragments spanning the CDR3 region. Sequencing of the amplicons was done on the Illumina HiSeq platform. Per the authors' processing: PCR bias was corrected computationally using synthetic template baselines, and reads within Hamming distance 2 were collapsed, with unmergeable singletons discarded. Reads were aligned against IMGT so that V, D and J genes, CDR3 length and insertions or deletions at six rearrangement sites could be assigned. Within each subset, clonotype counts were normalized to sorted cell number, after which true diversity and Gini coefficients were computed with the tcR R package. The overlap coefficient, calculated on TCRB nucleotide sequences, was used to measure repertoire sharing. Sourced from immuneACCESS, this table was stored by TCRdb with only in-frame sequences that have V and J called. A share of the clones is absent; for the studies checked, an unresolved V gene accounts for under half, and the remainder has no known explanation. Clone size and V and J calls were adopted from that table, with D and trimming inferred from the DNA. This sample lists 140,000 to 150,000 clones; roughly 50% were detected once. Around 0.43% of the sample is held by the ten biggest clonotypes.

What the study reported, not specific to this receptor: Naive, central memory and regulatory TCRB repertoires appeared to be more similar among patients than among healthy donors. A moderate but significant shortening of TCRB CDR3 length was observed in type 1 diabetes patients in all four CD4+ subsets. Because cDNA was sequenced instead of genomic DNA, highly expressing activated cells could be over-represented, though the groups showed no difference in activation or CD3 levels. Because the HLA sub-analyses included only small numbers of individuals, any influence of HLA type on TCRB rearrangement was left unresolved. At VDJ recombination sites, type 1 diabetes patients had fewer insertions and more deleted nucleotides, which implies abnormalities in thymic rearrangement. PCR might favor shorter templates, but patient and control samples were amplified and corrected together, so any skew would affect both groups equally.

On this clone: The antigen this receptor binds is unknown. No much larger clone exists at a distance of one base, and base qualities are not known.

Each donor gave one peripheral blood draw, averaging approximately 0.12 L, which was collected into heparinised tubes. A BD FACSAria II was used to sort naive, central memory, regulatory and stem cell-like memory CD4+ T cells with a panel that included CD45RO, CCR7, CD25, CD127, CD95 and CD27. Every sorted population had a purity above 95%. PBMCs were separated immediately by Lymphoprep density gradient centrifugation and were stained directly, without being cultured. So that batch effects would be minimized, each experiment stained and sorted samples in pairs, pairing one healthy donor with one patient.

The V and J segments used are TRBV6-1 and TRBJ2-2; TRBD1 agrees with 8 junctional bases. Sequencing was carried out using Tregs from blood. The cell subset or site label on this specimen signifies: regulatory CD4+ T cells. The TCR sequence derives from a man between 18 and 29 years old in good health. The sequenced DNA is TGTGCCAGCTTACTGGGACAGGCAGCCGGGGAGCTGTTTTTT. The encoded protein is CASLLGQAAGELFF.